Listed below are T cell receptor beta chains from one sample, sequenced in a study of cytomegalovirus exposure and HLA in healthy donors. The table came from immunoSEQ multiplex PCR; TCRdb's copy has only in-frame clones and leaves some out. The table shows about 270,000 clones, with under 80% occurring only once. The sequenced sample consisted of PBMCs. Source of these receptors: a female donor in good health and CMV-seronegative. CDR3s include the opening cysteine and the closing phenylalanine or tryptophan. Fields, in order: D gene, CDR3 length, J gene, V gene, clone size, CDR3 protein, CDR3 DNA. D genes are given only for firm matches. Not every row has a clone size; where given, it reads once, few, many or a size class.

>NA|19|TRBJ2-4|TRBV11-2|NA
CASSLAFWREPIAKNIQYF
TGTGCCAGCAGCTTAGCCTTTTGGAGGGAACCTATAGCCAAAAACATTCAGTACTTC
>NA|16|TRBJ1-4|TRBV4-2|NA
CASSQEVGDSGEKLFF
TGTGCCAGCAGCCAAGAGGTGGGCGATAGCGGTGAAAAACTGTTTTTT
>NA|14|TRBJ2-1|TRBV10-3|few
CAISGRQGYNEQFF
TGTGCCATCAGTGGGAGGCAGGGGTACAATGAGCAGTTCTTC
>TRBD1|18|TRBJ2-7|TRBV4-1|NA
CASSQSTGGTFVSYEQYF
TGCGCCAGCAGCCAATCGACAGGGGGGACTTTTGTCTCCTACGAGCAGTACTTC
>NA|16|TRBJ2-4|TRBV29-1|NA
CSIHAGTPPGANIQYF
TGCAGCATCCACGCCGGGACACCCCCCGGGGCAAACATTCAGTACTTC
>NA|14|TRBJ1-4|TRBV5-1|NA
CASSLTETLEKLFF
TGCGCCAGCAGCTTGACCGAGACACTGGAAAAACTGTTTTTT
>NA|14|TRBJ1-1|TRBV28|NA
CASAMLGGNTEAFF
TGTGCCAGCGCAATGTTGGGGGGGAACACTGAAGCTTTCTTT
>NA|17|TRBJ1-5|TRBV6-7|NA
CASSYPLTDSLLEPQHF
TGTGCCAGCAGTTACCCCCTCACGGACAGCCTTTTGGAGCCCCAGCATTTT
>NA|13|TRBJ2-7|TRBV6-6|NA
CASSYVPSGEQYF
TGTGCCAGCAGTTACGTACCATCGGGGGAGCAGTACTTC
>TRBD2|15|TRBJ2-1|TRBV11-2|NA
CASSLGGGSQNEQFF
TGTGCCAGCAGCTTAGGCGGCGGGAGTCAAAATGAGCAGTTCTTC
>NA|13|TRBJ2-3|TRBV4-1|NA
CASSHEGLYTQYF
TGCGCCAGCAGCCACGAAGGACTCTATACGCAGTATTTT
>TRBD2|16|TRBJ2-5|TRBV9|NA
CASSFGSGRSQETQYF
TGTGCCAGCAGCTTTGGTAGCGGGAGGAGTCAAGAGACCCAGTACTTC
>TRBD1|15|TRBJ2-1|TRBV7-9|NA
CASSLTTGGPREQFF
TGTGCCAGCAGCTTAACAACAGGGGGCCCACGGGAGCAGTTCTTC
>NA|11|TRBJ2-1|TRBV2|NA
CASSESGSQFF
TGTGCCAGCAGTGAAAGTGGCAGTCAGTTCTTC
>NA|16|TRBJ2-7|TRBV6-6|NA
CASSYHPDYSIYEQYF
TGTGCCAGCAGTTACCATCCGGACTATTCGATATACGAGCAGTACTTC
>NA|14|TRBJ1-1|TRBV5-6|NA
CASSLGSTYTEAFF
TGTGCCAGCAGCTTGGGGAGTACGTACACTGAAGCTTTCTTT
>NA|15|TRBJ1-1|TRBV5-1|NA
CASSLIGGDGTEAFF
TGCGCCAGCAGCCTGATCGGAGGGGATGGCACTGAAGCTTTCTTT
>TRBD1|14|TRBJ1-1|TRBV6-1|once
CASSGDRGRAEAFF
TGTGCCAGCAGTGGGGACAGGGGGCGGGCTGAAGCTTTCTTT